This T cell receptor beta chain was documented in a study of neurological immune-mediated disorders. Study results and limitations: In HTLV-1-associated myelopathy, TCR clonal expansion was greatest, whereas multiple sclerosis had the least, falling below healthy controls.

In its sample, this clonotype was seen many times. No antigen is known for it. TCRdb reprocessed the 5' RACE reads with MiXCR, giving one entry per CDR3 protein. The sample holds roughly 30,000 distinct CDR3 sequences, approximately 5.3% seen once. V lost 0 bases and J 4 bases, leaving 13 bases between the germline ends. The CDR3 consists of 15 residues. Germline values: CDR1 SGHKS, CDR2 YYEKEE (reference sequence). The TCR comes from a woman in her forties or fifties in good health. The chain couples TRBV5-5 to TRBJ1-2, with D unresolved. Sample: CD4+ T cells from blood. The CDR3 loop is CASSLGSLPIYGYTF. CDR3 in DNA: TGTGCCAGCAGCTTGGGGTCCCTACCCATCTATGGCTACACCTTC.